This record concerns one T cell receptor (beta chain) sequence. Trimming removed 3 bases from V and 7 bases from J, with 23 bases in between. CDR3 length: 18 amino acids. The germline CDR1 and CDR2 sequences are SGHDT and YYEEEE. The data belong to a study of blood T cell repertoires in COVID-19. Study summary: Collection of acute and convalescent COVID-19 samples took place in the United States, Italy and Spain.

In the source study's methods: Nucleated cell number was recorded as an estimate derived from reference gene primer amplification. Sequencing was performed with immunoSEQ multiplex PCR; in TCRdb, only in-frame clones are kept and a portion is missing. The DNA gave D and trimming, while V, J and clone size come from that table. Here the sample spans roughly 34,000 clones, 90% being singletons. The chain recombines TRBV5-6 with TRBJ1-6, with D uncertain. The sequence derives from a man aged 80 or over with acute or convalescent COVID-19. The sample taken for sequencing was peripheral blood. This chain's CDR3 is CASSYLIASSGGNSPLHF. DNA for the CDR3: TGTGCCAGCAGCTACCTTATAGCGTCCTCGGGCGGGAATTCACCCCTCCACTTT.